The sequence of this T cell receptor (beta chain) was determined in a study of response to subunit inactivated influenza vaccine. Notes on the study in general: Authors suggested that a seasonal influenza vaccination recruits few new T cells each time.

TCRdb independently ran MiXCR on the RT-PCR reads; one entry per CDR3 protein. The data contain fewer than 700,000 distinct CDR3 sequences, 13% of them singletons. Turning to this clonotype: Antigen specificity is unknown.

The TCR comes from a man aged 50 to 60 who received an inactivated influenza vaccine. The sample consisted of PBMCs from blood, taken roughly 46 days after vaccination.

The CDR3 spells CASSQLAGGTYEQYF. CDR3 DNA: TGTGCCAGCAGCCAACTAGCGGGAGGCACCTACGAGCAGTACTTC. The chain employs TRBV5-6 and TRBJ2-7; 12 bases align to TRBD2. The germline V gene encodes CDR1 SGHDT and CDR2 YYEEEE. This CDR3 comprises 15 residues. The J segment lost 2 bases and the V segment lost 4 bases, leaving 4 bases of the junction unmatched. Combining the CDR3 with reference TRBV5-6 and TRBJ2-7 gives the whole variable domain DAGVTQSPTHLIKTRGQQVTLRCSPKSGHDTVSWYQQALGQGPQFIFQYYEEEERQRGNFPDRFSGHQFPNYSSELNVNALLLGDSALYLCASSQLAGGTYEQYFGPGTRLTVT.